These T cell receptor beta chains were read from a single sample in a study of fetal regulatory T cell absence and autoimmunity. Produced via immunoSEQ multiplex PCR; TCRdb's table is partial and in-frame only. The sample consists of 95,000 or so clones, 72% of them appearing once. Sequenced input: pancreas tissue. These TCRs come from a male donor with IPEX syndrome. CDR3s include the opening cysteine and the closing phenylalanine or tryptophan. D genes are given only for firm matches. Clone size is stated in some rows and not others, as once, few, many or a class when expanded.

j_call v_call d_call clone_size cdr3_aa cdr3_nt
TRBJ2-1 TRBV20-1 - - CSAHRYTGQFF TGCAGTGCTCACCGCTACACAGGGCAGTTCTTC
TRBJ2-5 TRBV5-4 - - CASSHRETQYF TGTGCCAGCAGTCACAGGGAGACCCAGTACTTC
TRBJ1-2 TRBV9 - few CASSVGTRGYTF TGTGCCAGCAGCGTAGGGACCCGGGGCTACACCTTC
TRBJ2-7 TRBV19 TRBD2 - CASSIGTSGSYEQYF TGTGCCAGTAGTATAGGGACTAGCGGCTCCTACGAGCAGTACTTC
TRBJ1-1 TRBV5-1 - few CASSLVDSRETEAFF TGCGCCAGCAGCTTGGTGGACAGCAGGGAGACTGAAGCTTTCTTT
TRBJ2-7 TRBV5-1 TRBD2 - CASSLTSGSYEQYF TGCGCCAGCAGCTTGACTAGCGGCTCCTACGAGCAGTACTTC
TRBJ2-7 TRBV10-1 - few CASYQPARSISYEQYF TGCGCCAGCTACCAACCGGCCAGGTCGATTTCCTACGAGCAGTACTTC
TRBJ2-7 TRBV18 - - CASSPLGRTVKDYEQYF TGTGCCAGCTCACCCTTAGGTCGGACAGTCAAAGACTACGAGCAGTACTTC
TRBJ2-6 TRBV4-1 TRBD2 once CASSQLWRLAGVSGANVLTF TGCGCCAGCAGCCAACTATGGAGACTAGCGGGAGTCTCTGGGGCCAACGTCCTGACTTTC
TRBJ2-1 TRBV9 - once CASSPRPNEQFF TGTGCCAGCAGCCCCCGCCCCAATGAGCAGTTCTTC
TRBJ1-2 TRBV19 TRBD1 - CASSPTGANYGYTF TGTGCCAGTAGTCCGACAGGGGCTAACTATGGCTACACCTTC
TRBJ2-1 TRBV2 TRBD2 - CASRYSGGASDEQFF TGTGCCAGCAGATATAGCGGGGGGGCCTCGGATGAGCAGTTCTTC
TRBJ1-2 TRBV5-1 TRBD1 - CASSNGDRDLHGYTF TGCGCCAGCAGCAACGGGGACAGGGATCTTCATGGCTACACCTTC
TRBJ2-1 TRBV19 - - CASSIDSDGRGSYNEQFF TGTGCCAGTAGTATAGACTCGGACGGGAGAGGCTCCTACAATGAGCAGTTCTTC
TRBJ1-6 TRBV5-1 - once CASSLGVNSPLHF TGCGCCAGCAGCTTAGGGGTGAATTCACCCCTCCACTTT
TRBJ2-7 TRBV10-3 - - CAIMNHILGSYEQYF TGTGCCATCATGAATCACATTTTGGGGTCCTACGAGCAGTACTTC
TRBJ2-1 TRBV7-9 - - CASSLWLGNEQFF TGTGCCAGCAGCCTCTGGTTAGGCAATGAGCAGTTCTTC
TRBJ2-3 TRBV10-3 TRBD2 - CAITLGREFDTQYF TGTGCCATCACCTTGGGGCGGGAGTTCGATACGCAGTATTTT
TRBJ2-3 TRBV5-1 - - CASSLGQEYTDTQYF TGCGCCAGCAGCTTGGGGCAGGAGTACACAGATACGCAGTATTTT
TRBJ1-4 TRBV19 TRBD1 - CASSEGAGEKLFF TGTGCCAGTAGTGAGGGGGCGGGCGAAAAACTGTTTTTT
TRBJ2-1 TRBV4-1 - few CASSLWRYNEQFF TGCGCCAGCAGCCTTTGGAGGTACAATGAGCAGTTCTTC
TRBJ2-7 TRBV14 TRBD2 few CASSLLTSGATYEQYF TGTGCCAGCAGCCTATTAACTAGCGGGGCTACCTACGAGCAGTACTTC
TRBJ2-3 TRBV4-3 TRBD1 - CASSQAGQGTDTQYF TGCGCCAGCAGCCAAGCGGGACAGGGCACAGATACGCAGTATTTT
TRBJ1-6 TRBV19 - - CASRLRPAYNSPLHF TGTGCCAGTAGGCTTCGGCCAGCCTATAATTCACCCCTCCACTTT
TRBJ2-2 TRBV6-1 - - CASSSPSPGELFF TGTGCCAGCAGTTCGCCCTCCCCCGGGGAGCTGTTTTTT
TRBJ2-3 TRBV6-5 - - CASSEAGRDTQYF TGTGCCAGCAGTGAAGCGGGCAGGGATACGCAGTATTTT
TRBJ1-6 TRBV27 - few CASSFRGRTGISPLHF TGTGCCAGCAGTTTTCGCGGACGGACGGGTATTTCACCCCTCCACTTT
TRBJ1-4 TRBV5-1 - - CASSLTGEKLFF TGCGCCAGCAGCTTGACAGGGGAAAAACTGTTTTTT
TRBJ2-2 TRBV5-6 - - CASSSTSQGGTGELFF TGTGCCAGCAGCTCTACCAGCCAGGGGGGGACCGGGGAGCTGTTTTTT